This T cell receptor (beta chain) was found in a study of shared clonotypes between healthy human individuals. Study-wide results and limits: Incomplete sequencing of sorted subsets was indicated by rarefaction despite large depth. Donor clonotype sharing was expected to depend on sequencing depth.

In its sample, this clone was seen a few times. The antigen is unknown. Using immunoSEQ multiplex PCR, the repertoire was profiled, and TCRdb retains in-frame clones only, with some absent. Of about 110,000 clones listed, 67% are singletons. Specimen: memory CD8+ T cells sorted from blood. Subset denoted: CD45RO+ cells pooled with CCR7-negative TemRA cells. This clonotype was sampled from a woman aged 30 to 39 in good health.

The CDR3 loop reads CASSLSQEGSYTF. The DNA of the CDR3 is TGTGCCAGCAGTTTATCACAGGAAGGGAGCTACACCTTC. The V gene is TRBV28, the J gene TRBJ1-2; D is possibly TRBD1 (5 bases). This CDR3 spans 13 amino acids. V was shortened by 1 base and J by 9 bases, with 12 bases between the two germline ends. The germline V gene encodes CDR1 MDHEN and CDR2 SYDVKM.